This T cell receptor (beta chain) comes out of a study of blood T cell repertoires in COVID-19. Study-wide context: Some COVID-19 samples were acute and others convalescent; all came from the United States, Italy and Spain. T cells, B-cell-depleted T cells, or PBMCs supplied cDNA or gDNA.

Germline V gene sequence: CDR1 SGHTA, CDR2 FQGNSA. The ends were cut back, 3 bases at V and 1 base at J, with 12 bases in the middle. CDR3 length: 15 residues. The authors' processing: Nucleated cell number was recorded as an estimate derived from reference gene primer amplification. TCRdb's table, derived via immunoSEQ multiplex PCR, lists solely in-frame clones and lacks some. V and J calls and clone size are copied from that table; D and trimming were computed from the DNA. The table records 200,000 to 250,000 clones, roughly four fifths of them present only once. This TCR derives from a woman between 50 and 59 years old with active or convalescent COVID-19. The rearrangement uses TRBV7-2 and TRBJ1-1; no definite D call. Sequencing was done on a sample of peripheral blood. In DNA, the CDR3 is TGTGCCAGCAGCTTGGGTGGAGGGAGGAACACTGAAGCTTTCTTT. Translated, it gives CASSLGGGRNTEAFF.